This passage covers 8 T cell receptor beta chains from one sample sequenced in a study of identical twins (dated by TCRdb to the mid-2010s). The protocol used for the library was 5' RACE. Sequencing used an Illumina HiSeq 2000. The raw public reads went through TCRdb reprocessing: fastp at Q25, MiXCR clone calling, in-frame beta chains kept. Rows merge per CDR3 protein into single entries with the most common DNA and genes. Present in this sample are about 690,000 distinct CDR3 sequences, around 5.7% of which were seen just once. The top ten constitute around 1.7% of the sample. Sequencing was carried out using naive T cells sorted from blood. What the cell subset or site label conveys for this sample: cells isolated with a human naive T-cell isolation kit. The origin of the receptors is a man aged 18 to 30 in good health.

This clonotype occurred a few times. This sequence joins TRBV11-1 and TRBJ2-7; 7 nucleotides match TRBD2. Germline-derived CDR1 and CDR2 are SGHAT and FQDESV (reference sequence). This CDR3 contains 14 residues. The J segment lost 6 bases and the V segment lost 5 bases, leaving 10 bases of the junction unmatched. DNA for the CDR3: TGTGCCAGCAGCCCTTGGGCGGGAGTGGGCGAGCAGTACTTC. Amino acid sequence: CASSPWAGVGEQYF.

This clonotype was recorded at least ten times. The V gene is TRBV28, the J gene TRBJ1-5, with D possibly being TRBD1 (5 bases). Trimming stripped 2 bases from V and 7 bases from J, with 15 bases between. In germline, CDR1 is MDHEN, CDR2 SYDVKM. The CDR3 extends over 15 amino acids. CDR3 nucleotide sequence: TGTGCCAGCAGTTTAACGGGGGGTGGCGGACAGCCCCAGCATTTT. This translates into CASSLTGGGGQPQHF.

This clonotype was counted a few times. This sequence joins TRBV27 and TRBJ2-4; D not certain. This CDR3 spans 15 amino acids. Per the germline V gene, CDR1 is MNHEY and CDR2 is SMNVEV (reference sequence). The ends were cut back, 5 bases at V and 4 bases at J, with 15 bases in the middle. CDR3 DNA sequence: TGTGCCAGCAGTCCTTGGAAGGGAACGAAAAACATTCAGTACTTC. Encoded protein: CASSPWKGTKNIQYF.

This clonotype has just a few counts. The chain recombines TRBV12-3 or TRBV12-4 with TRBJ2-1; D assignment may be TRBD1 or TRBD2 (6 bases each). Trimming left V 3 bases short and J 6 bases short, with 18 bases between. The CDR3 sequence is 16 residues long. The CDR3 is CASSLWGAGWRNEQFF. Written as DNA, the CDR3 is TGTGCCAGCAGTTTGTGGGGGGCAGGGTGGCGCAATGAGCAGTTCTTC.

V usage is TRBV5-1 and J usage is TRBJ2-3; tentatively, D is TRBD2 (6 bases). The germline V and J ends were trimmed by 2 bases and 6 bases, with 16 bases remaining between them. The CDR3 extends over 15 amino acids. Per germline, CDR1 SGHRS and CDR2 YFSETQ. CDR3 region: CASSFRDSLGDTQYF. The DNA for the CDR3 is TGCGCCAGCAGCTTCCGGGACTCCCTTGGGGATACGCAGTATTTT.

The chain has TRBV6-1 and TRBJ1-4; TRBD1 is a possible D gene (6 bases). Germline values: CDR1 MNHNS, CDR2 SASEGT. Trimming took 1 base from V and 7 from J, leaving 13 bases between them. The CDR3 is 15 residues long. DNA for the CDR3: TGTGCCAGCAGTGAAGAGGGGGTAATAGGTGAAAAACTGTTTTTT. Its protein is CASSEEGVIGEKLFF.

This clonotype was picked up many times. The genes are TRBV29-1 and TRBJ2-7, with 7 bases identical to TRBD2. Per the germline V gene, CDR1 is SQVTM and CDR2 is ANQGSEA. This CDR3 has 13 amino acids. Germline trimming cut 3 bases from V and 4 bases from J; bases unmatched to any gene: 6. The CDR3 DNA reads TGCAGCGTTGATCGGGGAGGGTCTTACGAGCAGTACTTC. As protein: CSVDRGGSYEQYF.

This clonotype was seen ten or more times. The rearrangement links TRBV29-1 to TRBJ1-5, with D possibly being TRBD1 (5 bases). CDR1 SQVTM and CDR2 ANQGSEA come from the germline V gene. The CDR3 covers 12 residues. V dropped 6 bases and J dropped 4 bases, with 10 bases sitting between them. DNA for the CDR3: TGCAGCGTAGCAGACAGTAATCAGCCCCAGCATTTT. Residues: CSVADSNQPQHF.